The subject of this entry is one T cell receptor (beta chain). MiXCR, run by TCRdb on the PCR reads, gives a single entry per CDR3 protein. The sample lists over 550,000 distinct CDR3 sequences; about 25% were seen once. Germline V gives CDR1 SGHTA, CDR2 FQGNSA. V was trimmed by 5 bases and J by 2 bases, leaving 22 bases between them. CDR3 length equals 17 residues. The data are from a study of molecular identifiers for immune sequencing clone quantification. This rearrangement joins TRBV7-2 to TRBJ2-7; D perhaps matches TRBD1 (6 bases). Specimen: naive CD8+ T cells from blood, with Jurkat cell RNA spiked in. Indicated subset: FACS-sorted CD8+CD4-CCR7+CD45RA+ naive T cells. This clonotype was obtained from a human donor in good health. Some libraries in this study had Jurkat cell RNA spiked in. The CDR3 reads CASSPMNGWDITYEQYF. DNA for the CDR3: TGTGCCAGCAGCCCAATGAATGGTTGGGACATCACCTACGAGCAGTACTTC. The full variable domain, in which reference TRBV7-2 and TRBJ2-7 provide the parts outside the CDR3, is GAGVSQSPSNKVTEKGKDVELRCDPISGHTALYWYRQSLGQGLEFLIYFQGNSAPDKSGLPSDRFSAERTGGSVSTLTIQRTQQEDSAVYLCASSPMNGWDITYEQYFGPGTRLTVT.